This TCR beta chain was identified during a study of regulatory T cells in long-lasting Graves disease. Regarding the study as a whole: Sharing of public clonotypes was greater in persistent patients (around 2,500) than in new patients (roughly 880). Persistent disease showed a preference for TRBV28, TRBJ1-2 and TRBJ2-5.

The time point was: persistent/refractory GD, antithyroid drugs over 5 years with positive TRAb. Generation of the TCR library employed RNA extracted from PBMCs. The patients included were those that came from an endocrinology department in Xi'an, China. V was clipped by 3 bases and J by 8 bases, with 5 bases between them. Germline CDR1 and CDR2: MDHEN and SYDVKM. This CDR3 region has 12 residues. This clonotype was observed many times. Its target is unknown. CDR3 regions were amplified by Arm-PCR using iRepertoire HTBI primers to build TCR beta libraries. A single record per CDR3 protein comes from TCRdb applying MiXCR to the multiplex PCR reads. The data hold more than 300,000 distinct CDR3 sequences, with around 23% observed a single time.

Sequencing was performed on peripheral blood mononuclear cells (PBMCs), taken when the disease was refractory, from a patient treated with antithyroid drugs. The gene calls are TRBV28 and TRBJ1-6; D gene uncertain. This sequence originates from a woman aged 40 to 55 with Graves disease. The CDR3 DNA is TGTGCCAGCAGTTTCCCCCATTCACCCCTCCACTTT. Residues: CASSFPHSPLHF.